This TCR beta chain was identified in a study of early T cells in non-severe SARS-CoV-2 infection. Study at large: The authors sequenced bulk RNA from unsorted whole blood, leaving chains unpaired. Study-wide findings and caveats: The matching step, a VDJdb search, favored anti-spike CD8 responses and missed private and CD4 specificities.

Unique molecular identifier tags were affixed to discrete cDNA molecules. TCRdb independently ran MiXCR on the 5' RACE reads; one entry per CDR3 protein. The sample yields about 32,000 distinct CDR3 sequences, 9% seen once. The germline CDR1 and CDR2 sequences are KGHSH and LQKENI. The CDR3 is 13 residues long. Trimming removed 5 bases at V and 2 bases at J, with 10 bases between. In its sample, this clonotype was seen many times. Its antigen is unidentified. Sequencing was carried out using whole blood. The rearrangement joins TRBV18 to TRBJ2-7; D gene unclear. The TCR sequence derives from an adult who was a healthcare worker with PCR-confirmed SARS-CoV-2 infection or an uninfected control (not recorded which). Here the CDR3 reads CASSEATTYEQYF. For the CDR3, the DNA is TGTGCCAGCTCAGAGGCGACGACCTACGAGCAGTACTTC. Full variable domain (outside the CDR3, taken from reference TRBV18 and TRBJ2-7): NAGVMQNPRHLVRRRGQEARLRCSPMKGHSHVYWYRQLPEEGLKFMVYLQKENIIDESGMPKERFSAEFPKEGPSILRIQQVVRGDSAAYFCASSEATTYEQYFGPGTRLTVT.